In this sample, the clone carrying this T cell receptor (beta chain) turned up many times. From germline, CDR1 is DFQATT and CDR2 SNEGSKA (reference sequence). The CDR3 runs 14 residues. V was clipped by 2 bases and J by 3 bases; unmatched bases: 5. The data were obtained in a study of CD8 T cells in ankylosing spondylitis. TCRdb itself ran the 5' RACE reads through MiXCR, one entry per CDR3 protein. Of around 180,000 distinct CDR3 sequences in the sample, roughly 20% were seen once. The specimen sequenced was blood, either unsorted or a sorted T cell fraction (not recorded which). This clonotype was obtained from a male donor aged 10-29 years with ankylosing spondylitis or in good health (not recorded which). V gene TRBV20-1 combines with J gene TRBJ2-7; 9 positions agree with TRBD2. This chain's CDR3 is CSARSLAGNYEQYF. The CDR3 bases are TGCAGTGCTAGATCCCTAGCGGGAAACTACGAGCAGTACTTC.